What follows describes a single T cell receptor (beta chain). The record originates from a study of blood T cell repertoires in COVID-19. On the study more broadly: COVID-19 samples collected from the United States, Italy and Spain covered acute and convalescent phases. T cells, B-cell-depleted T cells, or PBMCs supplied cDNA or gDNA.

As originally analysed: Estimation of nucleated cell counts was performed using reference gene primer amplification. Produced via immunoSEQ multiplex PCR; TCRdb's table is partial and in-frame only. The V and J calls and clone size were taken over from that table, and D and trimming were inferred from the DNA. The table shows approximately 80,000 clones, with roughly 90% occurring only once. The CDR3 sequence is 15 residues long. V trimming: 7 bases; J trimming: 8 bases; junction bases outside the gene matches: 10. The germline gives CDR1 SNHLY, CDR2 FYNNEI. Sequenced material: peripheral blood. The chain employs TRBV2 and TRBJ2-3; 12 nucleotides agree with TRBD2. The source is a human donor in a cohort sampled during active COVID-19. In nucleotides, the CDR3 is TGTGCCAGCAAGACATCTAGCGGGGGGGCAGCTACGCAGTATTTT. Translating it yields CASKTSSGGAATQYF.